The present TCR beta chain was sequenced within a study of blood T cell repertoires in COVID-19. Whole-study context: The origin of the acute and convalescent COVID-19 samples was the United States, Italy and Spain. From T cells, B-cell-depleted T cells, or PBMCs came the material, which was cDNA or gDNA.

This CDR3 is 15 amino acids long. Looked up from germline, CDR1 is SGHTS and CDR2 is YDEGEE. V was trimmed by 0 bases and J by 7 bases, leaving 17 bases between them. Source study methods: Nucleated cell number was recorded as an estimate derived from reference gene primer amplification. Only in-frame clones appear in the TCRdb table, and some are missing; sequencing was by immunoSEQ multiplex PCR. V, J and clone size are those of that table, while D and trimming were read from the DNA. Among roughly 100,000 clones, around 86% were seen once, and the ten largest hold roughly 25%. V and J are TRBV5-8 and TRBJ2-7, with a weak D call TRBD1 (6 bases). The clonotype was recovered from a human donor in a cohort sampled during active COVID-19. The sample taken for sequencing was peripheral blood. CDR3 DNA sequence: TGTGCCAGCAGCTTGGCCCGAACAGGGTCCCGGGAGCAGTACTTC. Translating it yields CASSLARTGSREQYF.